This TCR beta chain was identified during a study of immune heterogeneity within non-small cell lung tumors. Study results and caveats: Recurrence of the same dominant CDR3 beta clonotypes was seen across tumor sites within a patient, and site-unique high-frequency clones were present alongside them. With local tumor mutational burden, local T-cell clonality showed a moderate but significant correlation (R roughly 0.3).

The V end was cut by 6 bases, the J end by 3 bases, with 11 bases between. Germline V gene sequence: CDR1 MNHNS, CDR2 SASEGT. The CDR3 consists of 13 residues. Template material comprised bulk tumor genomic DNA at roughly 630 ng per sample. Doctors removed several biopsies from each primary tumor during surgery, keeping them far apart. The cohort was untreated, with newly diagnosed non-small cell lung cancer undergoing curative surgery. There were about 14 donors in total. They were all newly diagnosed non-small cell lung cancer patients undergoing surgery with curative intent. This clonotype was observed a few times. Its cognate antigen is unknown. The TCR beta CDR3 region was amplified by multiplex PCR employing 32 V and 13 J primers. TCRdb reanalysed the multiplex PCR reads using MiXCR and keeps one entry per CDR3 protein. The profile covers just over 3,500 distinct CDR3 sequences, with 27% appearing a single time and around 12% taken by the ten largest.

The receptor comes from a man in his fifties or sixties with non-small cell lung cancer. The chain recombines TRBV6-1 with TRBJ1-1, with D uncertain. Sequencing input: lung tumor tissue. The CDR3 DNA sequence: TGTGCCAGCAGGGAGTTGTGGTACACTGAAGCTTTCTTT. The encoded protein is CASRELWYTEAFF.